These 23 T cell receptor beta chains came from one sample sequenced in a study of regulatory T cells in long-lasting Graves disease. Time point specified: persistent/refractory GD, antithyroid drugs over 5 years with positive TRAb. Extracted RNA from PBMCs served as the source of the TCR library. Construction of TCR beta libraries relied on iRepertoire HTBI primers and on Arm-PCR targeting CDR3 regions. TCRdb itself ran the multiplex PCR reads through MiXCR, one entry per CDR3 protein. The sample consists of roughly 500,000 distinct CDR3 sequences, approximately 23% of them appearing once. Material: peripheral blood mononuclear cells (PBMCs), obtained when the disease was refractory, from a patient treated with antithyroid drugs. The receptors come from a female donor with Graves disease.

About this clonotype itself: Just one base apart from a much larger clone, this may be a read error. The chain employs TRBV28 and TRBJ2-2; D may be TRBD1 (5 bases). From germline, CDR1 is MDHEN and CDR2 SYDVKM. The CDR3 is made up of 12 amino acids. In nucleotides, the CDR3 is TGTGCCGGCAGCAGGGTTGCCGGGGAGCTGTTTTTT. This codes for CAGSRVAGELFF.

This clonotype showed up just a few times. The J gene is TRBJ2-7, the V gene TRBV19, with 7 positions matching TRBD1. The CDR3 contains 15 residues. Germline CDR1 is LNHDA and CDR2 is SQIVND (reference sequence). The ends lost 5 bases at V and 3 bases at J; junction bases unmatched: 10. CDR3 in DNA: TGTGCCAGTAGTTCCCAGGGGGTTTCAGTCTACGAGCAGTACTTC. Amino acids: CASSSQGVSVYEQYF.

The chain carries TRBV19 and TRBJ2-5; possibly TRBD2 for D (6 bases). The germline V and J ends were trimmed by 5 bases and 6 bases, with 19 bases remaining between them. This CDR3 is built from 15 residues. Germline CDR1 and CDR2: LNHDA and SQIVND (reference sequence). The CDR3 region has the DNA TGTGCCAGTAGTGGTCTGCTTACGGGGGAAAAGACCCAGTACTTC. As protein: CASSGLLTGEKTQYF.

Only a few counts were recorded for this clonotype. The rearrangement joins TRBV29-1 to TRBJ2-7; the D gene is possibly TRBD2 (5 bases). CDR3 length: 17 amino acids. V was clipped by 0 bases and J by 5 bases, with 23 bases between them. Germline values: CDR1 SQVTM, CDR2 ANQGSEA. In DNA form, the CDR3 reads TGCAGCGTTGAAGAAGTCTCAGGAGGCGATACTACGAACGAGCAGTACTTC. The encoded protein is CSVEEVSGGDTTNEQYF.

This clonotype was seen at least ten times. V gene TRBV29-1 combines with J gene TRBJ1-4; 7 bases match TRBD1. J gave up 8 bases and V 4 bases, and 4 bases lay outside the gene matches. CDR3 size: 12 residues. Germline V gene data show CDR1 as SQVTM and CDR2 as ANQGSEA. This CDR3 is CSVGLQGEKLFF. The CDR3 DNA reads as TGCAGCGTTGGATTACAGGGGGAAAAACTGTTTTTT.

The CDR3 loop is CASSSLGTGEGYTF. The CDR3 nucleotides read TGTGCCAGCAGCTCACTAGGGACAGGGGAAGGCTACACCTTC. The rearrangement uses TRBV5-4 and TRBJ1-2, with 10 bases that match TRBD1. CDR3 length equals 14 residues. Germline trimming cut 3 bases from V and 8 bases from J; bases unmatched to any gene: 7. Per germline, CDR1 SGHNT and CDR2 YYREEE (reference sequence).

This clonotype has just a few counts. This chain connects TRBV7-2 to TRBJ2-7; TRBD2 aligns across 8 bases. Per the germline V gene, CDR1 is SGHTA and CDR2 is FQGNSA. The ends lost 4 bases at V and 5 bases at J; junction bases unmatched: 10. CDR3 length: 15 amino acids. The CDR3 sequence is CASSSPGLGADEQYF. The DNA of the CDR3 is TGTGCCAGCAGCTCACCGGGACTAGGTGCAGACGAGCAGTACTTC.

This clonotype was detected many times. At one boundary the junction diverges from the germline segment, which might be a read error. The V and J genes are TRBV28 and TRBJ2-2; tentative D call: TRBD2 (5 bases). The CDR3 spans 12 residues. Germline values: CDR1 MDHEN, CDR2 SYDVKM. CDR3 residues: CASSPSTAELFF. The DNA for the CDR3 is TGTGCCAGCAGTCCTAGCACCGCGGAGCTGTTTTTT.

There are many counts of this clonotype. The rearrangement joins TRBV11-2 to TRBJ2-3; D might be TRBD2 (7 bases). CDR3 size: 15 residues. The V end lost 3 bases, the J end lost 3 bases, and 13 bases lay between the germline ends. The V gene's germline CDR1 is SGHAT and CDR2 FQNNGV. The CDR3 spells CASSLVGGPTDTQYF. The CDR3 region has the DNA TGTGCCAGCAGCTTGGTGGGGGGGCCGACAGATACGCAGTATTTT.

This chain joins TRBV20-1 and TRBJ1-4; D is perhaps TRBD1 (5 bases). The V end lost 6 bases, the J end lost 7 bases, and 15 bases lay between the germline ends. Germline V gene lookup returns CDR1 DFQATT and CDR2 SNEGSKA (reference sequence). CDR3 size: 13 residues. CDR3 amino acids: CSALRGGSEKLFF. In DNA form, the CDR3 reads TGCAGTGCGTTGAGGGGTGGAAGTGAAAAACTGTTTTTT.

V and J are TRBV4-3 and TRBJ2-5; 7 bases map to TRBD2. There are 13 residues in the CDR3. V lost 5 bases and J lost 5; bases outside the gene matches: 5. Germline V gives CDR1 LGHNA, CDR2 YSLEER. The chain's CDR3 is CASSKGLRETQYF. CDR3 sequence (DNA): TGCGCCAGCAGCAAGGGACTACGGGAGACCCAGTACTTC.

This clonotype was counted between two and nine times. The chain recombines TRBV5-6 with TRBJ2-3; D is possibly TRBD1 or TRBD2 (5 bases each). Germline CDR1 is SGHDT and CDR2 is YYEEEE. V shed 4 bases and J shed 1 base, with 13 bases lying between them. The CDR3 extends over 15 amino acids. The CDR3 DNA reads as TGTGCCAGCAGCCTGAGAGGGGCGGGCACAGATACGCAGTATTTT. Protein sequence: CASSLRGAGTDTQYF.

This rearrangement joins TRBV30 to TRBJ2-7, with TRBD2 matching over 8 bases. The germline V gene has CDR1 GTSNPN and CDR2 SVGIG (reference sequence). This CDR3 contains 14 residues. Losses at the gene ends were 3 bases for V and 7 bases for J; bases not matched to a gene: 11. For the CDR3, the DNA is TGTGCCTGGAGATTTAACGGGGGGGCTGAGGAGCAGTACTTC. This encodes CAWRFNGGAEEQYF.

This clonotype was seen many times. The chain's CDR3 is CASVGGGPDEQYF. CDR3 DNA sequence: TGTGCCAGCGTGGGGGGAGGGCCAGACGAGCAGTACTTC. This chain connects TRBV28 to TRBJ2-7; TRBD2 agrees at 7 bases. CDR1 is MDHEN and CDR2 is SYDVKM in the germline V gene. The junction had 9 bases not matched to a gene; V was cut back by 8 bases and J by 5 bases. CDR3 length: 13 residues.

This clonotype was detected once. A much larger clone is a single base away; this may be a read error. This chain uses TRBV7-2 with TRBJ1-1, with a weak D call TRBD1 (5 bases). CDR3 length equals 12 residues. The germline CDR1 and CDR2 sequences are SGHTA and FQGNSA. The CDR3 coding sequence is TGTGGCAGCAGCTTATCGGGGCCCGAAGCTTTCTTT. The encoded protein is CGSSLSGPEAFF.

The chain employs TRBV5-1 and TRBJ2-1; 14 bases line up with TRBD2. Looked up from germline, CDR1 is SGHRS and CDR2 is YFSETQ. This CDR3 is 15 amino acids long. The J segment lost 5 bases and the V segment lost 4 bases, leaving 2 bases of the junction unmatched. Written as DNA, the CDR3 is TGCGCCAGCAGCCCGGGACTAGCGGGGGACAATGAGCAGTTCTTC. The encoded protein is CASSPGLAGDNEQFF.

This clonotype was seen a few times. The chain has TRBV7-9 and TRBJ2-2; 8 bases are shared with TRBD2. CDR1 is SEHNR, CDR2 FQNEAQ, per germline (reference sequence). The CDR3 is 15 amino acids. V gave up 5 bases and J gave up 6 bases; unmatched junction bases: 8. CDR3 in DNA: TGTGCCAGCAGCCCCGGGAGGGTGGACGCCGGGGAGCTGTTTTTT. This sequence encodes CASSPGRVDAGELFF.

This clonotype showed up just a few times. V and J are TRBV20-1 and TRBJ2-1, with D perhaps matching TRBD2 (5 bases). The CDR3 length is 11 residues. The germline V and J ends were trimmed by 6 bases and 10 bases, with 13 bases remaining between them. From germline, CDR1 is DFQATT and CDR2 SNEGSKA (reference sequence). In DNA, the CDR3 is TGCAGTGCCCAACTAGGGAAGGAGCAGTTCTTC. Residues: CSAQLGKEQFF.

This clonotype was observed at least ten times. The rearrangement uses TRBV7-2 and TRBJ1-2, with a tentative D call TRBD1 (5 bases). The CDR3 totals 13 residues. Germline V CDR1 and CDR2: SGHTA, FQGNSA. V gave up 3 bases and J gave up 3 bases, with 8 bases separating them. The CDR3 spells CASSLTGDYGYTF. The CDR3 DNA is TGTGCCAGCAGCTTGACGGGGGACTATGGCTACACCTTC. Combining the CDR3 with reference TRBV7-2 and TRBJ1-2 gives the whole variable domain GAGVSQSPSNKVTEKGKDVELRCDPISGHTALYWYRQSLGQGLEFLIYFQGNSAPDKSGLPSDRFSAERTGGSVSTLTIQRTQQEDSAVYLCASSLTGDYGYTFGSGTRLTVV.

The chain recombines TRBV19 with TRBJ1-1, with D maybe TRBD1 (6 bases). This CDR3 contains 13 residues. In germline, CDR1 is LNHDA, CDR2 SQIVND (reference sequence). V was cut by 5 bases and J by 1 base, with 8 bases left in between. CDR3 sequence: CASSGTTNTEAFF. CDR3 bases: TGTGCCAGTAGTGGGACAACGAACACTGAAGCTTTCTTT.

This clonotype showed up many times. This chain links TRBV27 with TRBJ2-5; TRBD1 aligns across 7 bases. V shed 5 bases, J shed 4 bases, and the junction held 7 bases outside the gene matches. Germline CDR1 is MNHEY and CDR2 is SMNVEV (reference sequence). The CDR3 sequence is 14 residues long. The CDR3: CASSALGGRETQYF. CDR3 nucleotides: TGTGCCAGCAGTGCCCTAGGGGGCCGAGAGACCCAGTACTTC.

The genes are TRBV5-5 and TRBJ1-2; maybe TRBD1 (5 bases). Germline values: CDR1 SGHKS, CDR2 YYEKEE (reference sequence). V was shortened by 0 bases and J by 1 base, with 13 bases between the two germline ends. This CDR3 spans 16 amino acids. The DNA of the CDR3 is TGTGCCAGCAGCTTGGTAAGCGCAGGGAGTAACTATGGCTACACCTTC. It specifies CASSLVSAGSNYGYTF.

This clonotype has just a few counts. This chain links TRBV30 with TRBJ2-1, with 11 positions matching TRBD1. After removal of 4 bases from V and 6 bases from J, the junction contained 8 bases not matched to a gene. CDR1 is GTSNPN and CDR2 is SVGIG in the germline V gene (reference sequence). The length of the CDR3 is 15 residues. CDR3 protein: CAWTLGTGGTNEQFF. The CDR3 DNA is TGTGCCTGGACGCTGGGGACAGGGGGGACCAATGAGCAGTTCTTC.